This TCR beta chain was sequenced for a study of blood T cells in healthy people across ages. Study-level findings and limits: Aged donors had fewer naive CD4+ cells and lower diversity than long-lived donors. Changes in expanded clonotypes were possibly confounded, as the CMV status of donors was unknown.

Note on this clonotype: Antigen unknown.

The authors ran a second PCR of roughly 6 to 12 cycles using a sample-barcoded 5' primer and a J-beta primer mix. TCRdb reprocessed the 5' RACE reads via MiXCR and lists one record per CDR3 protein. Here the sample spans over 1,500,000 distinct CDR3 sequences, roughly 49% being singletons. Germline V CDR1 and CDR2: KGHSH, LQKENI. The CDR3 is 15 residues long. The receptor was isolated from a woman in her thirties or forties in good health. The material sequenced was blood. The V and J genes are TRBV18 and TRBJ2-5; 13 positions agree with TRBD2. The last part of the DNA fits TRBJ2-7 better; the J call may be wrong. CDR3 sequence reads: CASSKTSGGPSEQYF. DNA of the CDR3: TGTGCCAGCTCAAAGACTAGCGGGGGGCCCTCCGAGCAGTACTTC.